This T cell receptor (beta chain) was sequenced during a study of post-analysis software for immune sequencing data (dated by TCRdb to between 2014 and 2017). A note on the overall study: The recorded disease courses included relapsing-remitting, secondary progressive and progressive-relapsing multiple sclerosis, and some patients had no subtype annotation. Patient repertoires were compared against ten to twelve previously published healthy control repertoires from donors aged about 6 to 27 years. A subset of samples was prepared in parallel using single-end sample barcoding, then pooled and co-amplified after Illumina adapter ligation. Here is what the overall study found, with its caveats: Patients showed significantly higher frequencies than controls for a handful of TRBV segments, among them TRBV5-6, TRBV5-1 and TRBV20-1. The control group was slightly older than the multiple sclerosis patient group. Significantly lower normalized Chao1 diversity was found in multiple sclerosis patients than in controls, suggesting substantial peripheral T-cell clonal expansion. Strong co-clustering of samples prepared in the same batch was shown by direct clustering with F measure, prompting a batch-effect correction.

TCR beta repertoires were profiled from peripheral blood of roughly twelve young patients with multiple sclerosis to demonstrate the VDJtools post-analysis software. Multiple sclerosis patients were children and adolescents aged roughly 6 to 16 years. Based on the germline V gene (reference sequence), the CDR1 and CDR2 sequences are PRHDT and FYEKMQ. Compared with germline, V lacks 4 bases and J lacks 5 bases; bases without a gene match: 12. The CDR3 has 16 amino acids, counting the end cysteine and phenylalanine. The CDR3 DNA has 48 bases and is translated from base 1. The library was obtained by PCR. This sample was sequenced with an Illumina HiSeq 2500. To reduce PCR and sequencing biases, unique molecular identifiers were incorporated into the TCR beta cDNA libraries. Roughly 0.5 million cDNA molecules were obtained per 1 to 10 million input T cells, so each molecule approximated one T cell. Patient libraries were prepared and sequenced with the same protocol used for the earlier healthy control dataset. Samples belonging to the same batch were prepared together, multiplexed and sequenced on a shared HiSeq lane. Per the original workflow: Raw barcoded reads were processed with MIGEC, and single-read molecular identifier groups were discarded before consensus assembly and CDR3 extraction. VDJtools was used for post-analysis of the clonotype tables, and diversity was normalized by down-sampling every dataset to the size of the smallest sample. Repertoire overlap clustering matched CDR3 amino acid but not nucleotide sequences to correct batch-related cross-sample contamination. The public reads were reprocessed in TCRdb via fastp at Q25 and MiXCR, keeping in-frame beta chains. One record per CDR3 amino acid sequence lists the most common genes and DNA. The V and J calls come from TCRdb's annotation, not from the publication. This sample lists around 400,000 distinct CDR3 sequences; around 37% were detected once. The ten largest clones represent about an eighth of the sample.

In the case of this clonotype: There is no known antigen for this receptor. No much larger clone exists at a distance of one base, and base qualities are not known.

This receptor was identified in a girl aged 5-17 years with multiple sclerosis. The chain is encoded by TRBV13 joined to TRBJ2-5, with TRBD1 identical over 8 junction bases. Specimen: blood. The DNA sequence is TGTGCCAGCAGCTCCCTGGGGACAGGCCCGTCGGAGACCCAGTACTTC. This sequence encodes CASSSLGTGPSETQYF.